This TCR beta chain was found in a study of cytomegalovirus exposure and HLA in healthy donors. Study-wide results and limits: The investigators catalogued 150 or so TCR beta chains as cytomegalovirus-associated.

Notes on this clone: The antigen is not known.

Libraries were prepared by immunoSEQ multiplex PCR; TCRdb keeps only in-frame clonotypes and omits some of them. Of some 270,000 clones in the sample, approximately 83% were seen once. The CDR3 has 15 residues. In germline, CDR1 is SGHAT, CDR2 FQNNGV. Between the trimmed V and J ends, which lost 4 bases and 7 bases, there was a span of 17 bases. It was the roughly 110-subject validation cohort, separate from the roughly 700-subject first cohort, to which the donors belonged. This TCR was sampled from a woman aged 18 to 35 in good health and CMV-seronegative. Sequenced sample: PBMCs. The chain uses TRBV11-2 and TRBJ2-1; TRBD2 might be the D (6 bases). Here the CDR3 reads CASSSAAGGRNEQFF. The DNA for the CDR3 is TGTGCCAGCAGCTCTGCCGCCGGGGGAAGAAATGAGCAGTTCTTC. Supplemented by reference TRBV11-2 and TRBJ2-1, the full variable domain reads EAGVAQSPRYKIIEKRQSVAFWCNPISGHATLYWYQQILGQGPKLLIQFQNNGVVDDSQLPKDRFSAERLKGVDSTLKIQPAKLEDSAVYLCASSSAAGGRNEQFFGPGTRLTVL.